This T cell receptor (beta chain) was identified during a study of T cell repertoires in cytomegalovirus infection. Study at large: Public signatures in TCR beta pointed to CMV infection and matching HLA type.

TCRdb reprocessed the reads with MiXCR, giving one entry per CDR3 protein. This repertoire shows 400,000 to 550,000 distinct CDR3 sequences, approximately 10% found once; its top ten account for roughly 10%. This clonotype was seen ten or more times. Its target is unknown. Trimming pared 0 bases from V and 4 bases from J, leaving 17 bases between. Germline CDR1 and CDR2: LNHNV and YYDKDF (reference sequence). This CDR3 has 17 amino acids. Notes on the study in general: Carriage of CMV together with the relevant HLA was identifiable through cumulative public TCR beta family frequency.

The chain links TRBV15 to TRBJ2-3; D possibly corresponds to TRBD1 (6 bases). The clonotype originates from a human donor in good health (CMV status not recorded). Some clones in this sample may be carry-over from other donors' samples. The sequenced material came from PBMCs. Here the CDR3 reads CATSRDKRGKRADTQYF. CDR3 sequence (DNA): TGTGCCACCAGCAGAGATAAAAGGGGGAAAAGGGCAGATACGCAGTATTTT.